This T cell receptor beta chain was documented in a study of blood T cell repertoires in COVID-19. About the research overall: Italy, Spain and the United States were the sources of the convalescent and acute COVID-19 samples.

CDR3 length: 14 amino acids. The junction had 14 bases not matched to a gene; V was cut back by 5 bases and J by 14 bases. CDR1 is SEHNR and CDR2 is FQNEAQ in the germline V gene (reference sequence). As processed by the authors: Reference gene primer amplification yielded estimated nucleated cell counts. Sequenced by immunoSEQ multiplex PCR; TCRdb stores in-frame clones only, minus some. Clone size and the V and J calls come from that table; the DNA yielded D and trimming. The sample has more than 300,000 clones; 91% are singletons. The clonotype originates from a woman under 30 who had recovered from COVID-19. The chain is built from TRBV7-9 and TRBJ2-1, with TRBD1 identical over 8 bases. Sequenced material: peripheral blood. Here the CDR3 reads CASSKPDRGSPEFF. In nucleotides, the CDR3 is TGTGCCAGCAGCAAACCCGACAGGGGATCTCCGGAGTTCTTC.